These 19 T cell receptor beta chains came from one sample sequenced in a study of blood T cells in healthy people across ages. For the second PCR, which ran for 7 to 11 cycles, a sample-barcoded 5' primer and a J-beta primer mix were used. TCRdb passed the 5' RACE reads through MiXCR, listing each CDR3 protein once. The table includes 1.5 million to 2 million distinct CDR3 sequences, roughly 27% detected once. Sequencing was carried out using blood. Receptor source: a young woman in good health.

This clonotype came up many times. The chain joins TRBV27 to TRBJ2-1; 10 bases are shared with TRBD2. The germline V gene has CDR1 MNHEY and CDR2 SMNVEV (reference sequence). V trimming: 6 bases; J trimming: 3 bases; junction bases outside the gene matches: 11. This CDR3 has 17 amino acids. The CDR3 spells CASSRDGLAVIYNEQFF. In DNA, the CDR3 is TGTGCCAGCAGCCGAGACGGACTAGCGGTTATCTACAATGAGCAGTTCTTC.

The chain employs TRBV7-2 and TRBJ2-5; 10 bases match TRBD2. The germline V gene has CDR1 SGHTA and CDR2 FQGNSA. Germline trimming cut 5 bases from V and 4 bases from J; bases unmatched to any gene: 7. The length of the CDR3 is 15 residues. CDR3 sequence reads: CASSQQREGRETQYF. CDR3 DNA sequence: TGTGCCAGCAGCCAACAGCGGGAGGGGCGAGAGACCCAGTACTTC.

This clonotype was observed at least ten times. This rearrangement joins TRBV6-6 to TRBJ1-2, with TRBD1 matching over 9 bases. The CDR3 runs 12 residues. Germline CDR1 reads MNHNY; CDR2 reads SVGAGI (reference sequence). The J segment lost 8 bases and the V segment lost 6 bases, leaving 4 bases of the junction unmatched. CDR3 residues: CASRPDRGGYTF. CDR3 DNA: TGTGCCAGCAGGCCTGACAGGGGGGGCTACACCTTC.

This clonotype was seen only a few times. The J gene is TRBJ1-6, the V gene TRBV30; D perhaps matches TRBD1 (6 bases). CDR1 and CDR2 from the germline V gene are GTSNPN and SVGIG (reference sequence). With 0 bases removed from V and 9 bases from J, the gap between germline ends came to 12 bases. The CDR3 consists of 14 residues. CDR3 sequence (DNA): TGTGCCTGGAGTGTACAAGGGGGGATTTCACCCCTCCACTTT. This gives the protein CAWSVQGGISPLHF.

This sequence joins TRBV4-1 and TRBJ1-1, with TRBD1 identical over 10 bases. The germline V gene has CDR1 MGHRA and CDR2 YSYEKL. The CDR3 spans 14 residues. Losses at the gene ends were 8 bases for V and 3 bases for J; bases not matched to a gene: 6. CDR3 loop: CASCPGQGDTEAFF. The CDR3 DNA follows: TGCGCCAGCTGTCCAGGACAGGGGGACACTGAAGCTTTCTTT.

This clonotype was detected only a few times. This rearrangement joins TRBV10-3 to TRBJ2-7; weak D call: TRBD2 (7 bases). The germline V gene has CDR1 ENHRY and CDR2 SYGVKD. This CDR3 is built from 13 residues. Trimming took 6 bases from V and 5 from J, leaving 14 bases between them. The DNA of the CDR3 is TGTGCCATCAGAGATGGGGGGGGCCACGAGCAGTACTTC. Translated, it gives CAIRDGGGHEQYF.

The genes are TRBV30 and TRBJ1-2, with a possible D match to TRBD1 (5 bases). The CDR3 sequence is 15 residues long. Trimming removed 2 bases at V and 4 bases at J, with 17 bases between. Germline values: CDR1 GTSNPN, CDR2 SVGIG (reference sequence). The CDR3 DNA reads TGTGCCTGGAGTCTAACCAGGGATTCTTTCTATGGCTACACCTTC. It is translated as CAWSLTRDSFYGYTF.

V is TRBV15 and J is TRBJ2-7; D might be TRBD1 or TRBD2, each matching 5 bases. The CDR3 totals 15 residues. Germline lookup yields CDR1 LNHNV and CDR2 YYDKDF (reference sequence). Trimming shortened V by 1 base and J by 2 bases, and 12 bases separated the two germline ends. CDR3 bases: TGTGCCACCAGCAGAGGAGGGGTCGGGGCCTACGAGCAGTACTTC. Encoded protein: CATSRGGVGAYEQYF.

The table lists this clonotype with a count of one. The chain couples TRBV11-2 to TRBJ2-1; D might be TRBD1 (6 bases). This CDR3 is built from 19 residues. From germline, CDR1 is SGHAT and CDR2 FQNNGV. Trimming shortened V by 4 bases and J by 0 bases, and 22 bases separated the two germline ends. The CDR3 protein is CASSSYWGRGRSSYNEQFF. In DNA, the CDR3 is TGTGCCAGCAGCTCTTATTGGGGCAGGGGACGAAGCTCCTACAATGAGCAGTTCTTC.

As concerns this clonotype: At one boundary the junction diverges from the germline segment, which might be a read error. CDR3 in amino acids: CASSSTGGYAYGHTF. CDR3 bases: TGTGCCAGCAGCTCGACAGGGGGTTACGCCTATGGCCACACCTTC. The rearrangement uses TRBV7-9 and TRBJ1-2; 9 positions match TRBD1. The germline CDR1 and CDR2 sequences are SEHNR and FQNEAQ (reference sequence). CDR3 length equals 15 residues.

The chain uses TRBV28 and TRBJ1-6; unclear D gene. V dropped 4 bases and J dropped 18 bases, with 13 bases sitting between them. In germline, CDR1 is MDHEN, CDR2 SYDVKM. CDR3 size: 11 residues. CDR3 protein: CASSSTRLRHF. The DNA of the CDR3 is TGTGCCAGCAGTTCGACGAGGCTCCGCCACTTT.

There are a few counts of this clonotype. The chain uses TRBV28 and TRBJ2-1, with unresolved D. Per the germline V gene, CDR1 is MDHEN and CDR2 is SYDVKM. The CDR3 consists of 14 residues. The V gene lost 11 bases and the J gene lost 7 bases, with 21 bases spanning the gap. The CDR3 sequence is CAGCTANALNEQFF. In DNA form, the CDR3 reads TGTGCCGGGTGCACGGCAAATGCCTTGAATGAGCAGTTCTTC.

This clonotype was detected ten times or more. The chain carries TRBV5-1 and TRBJ2-1; the match to TRBD1 covers 7 bases. Trimming at V came to 6 bases and at J to 6 bases, leaving 9 bases not matched to a gene. This CDR3 is 14 amino acids long. CDR1 and CDR2 from the germline V gene are SGHRS and YFSETQ. The CDR3 here is CASNSGQTTNEQFF. Written as DNA, the CDR3 is TGCGCCAGCAACTCGGGACAGACCACCAATGAGCAGTTCTTC.

The V gene is TRBV18, the J gene TRBJ2-4; no definite D call. CDR1 and CDR2 (germline): KGHSH, LQKENI. This CDR3 is 16 amino acids long. V lost 0 bases and J 1 base, leaving 10 bases between the germline ends. The chain's CDR3 is CASSPPRNSAKNIQYF. CDR3 coding DNA: TGTGCCAGCTCACCACCGAGGAATAGCGCCAAAAACATTCAGTACTTC.

This chain uses TRBV12-3 or TRBV12-4 with TRBJ1-1, with TRBD1 matching over 7 bases. This CDR3 contains 13 residues. The J segment lost 7 bases and the V segment lost 7 bases, leaving 9 bases of the junction unmatched. CDR3 sequence (DNA): TGTGCCAGCACCGCCAACAGGGGAAGTGAAGCTTTCTTT. Translating it yields CASTANRGSEAFF.

The genes are TRBV5-1 and TRBJ2-4; maybe TRBD2 (5 bases). The V gene's germline CDR1 is SGHRS and CDR2 YFSETQ. With 4 bases removed from V and 6 bases from J, the gap between germline ends came to 14 bases. There are 14 residues in the CDR3. The CDR3 nucleotides read TGCGCCAGCAGCAGGCCGGGAATGAGAAACATTCAGTACTTC. Residues: CASSRPGMRNIQYF.

The rearrangement joins TRBV10-3 to TRBJ2-1; D perhaps matches TRBD1 (7 bases). The CDR3 is 15 residues long. The germline V gene encodes CDR1 ENHRY and CDR2 SYGVKD. V gave up 3 bases and J gave up 7 bases, with 16 bases separating them. CDR3 nucleotides: TGTGCCATCAGTGACATGGGGCAGGGGGGAAATGAGCAGTTCTTC. Protein: CAISDMGQGGNEQFF.

This clonotype was observed many times. V usage is TRBV25-1 and J usage is TRBJ2-7; D is unclear. The V end lost 6 bases, the J end lost 4 bases, and 16 bases lay between the germline ends. Per the germline V gene, CDR1 is MGHDK and CDR2 is SYGVNS. This CDR3 is 14 amino acids long. The CDR3 reads CASSGGGQSYEQYF. The CDR3 DNA follows: TGTGCCAGCAGCGGTGGTGGTCAGTCTTACGAGCAGTACTTC.

This clonotype occurred a few times. The J gene is TRBJ2-5, the V gene TRBV20-1; perhaps TRBD1 as D (5 bases). Germline values: CDR1 DFQATT, CDR2 SNEGSKA (reference sequence). V shed 3 bases and J shed 7 bases, with 15 bases lying between them. The CDR3 loop spans 13 amino acids. CDR3 sequence: CSASPGHGGTQYF. CDR3 sequence (DNA): TGCAGTGCTAGCCCCGGACACGGCGGGACCCAGTACTTC.